This is a list of T cell receptor beta chains from one sample in a study of CD4 T cells in relation to SARS-CoV-2 and coronaviruses. These receptors are not linked to any known antigen. Here immunoSEQ multiplex PCR was the method, and the copy in TCRdb shows in-frame clones only, minus some. The profile shows around 20,000 clones, about 72% of them singletons. What was sequenced was CD4+ T cells from PBMCs, cultured in vitro. These TCRs come from a human donor in good health. Each CDR3 is given with its conserved first and last residue. The D gene is left open where the match is weak. Clone sizes are given selectively: once, few, many, or a class where the clone is expanded.

cdr3_nt	cdr3_aa	v_call	clone_size	j_call	d_call
TGTGCCAGTAGTATCCTAGCGGAAAGTCTCTACGAGCAGTACTTC	CASSILAESLYEQYF	TRBV19	.	TRBJ2-7	TRBD2
TGTGCCAGCAGCCTCGGACAGGACTATGGCTACACCTTC	CASSLGQDYGYTF	TRBV3-1/TRBV3-2	few	TRBJ1-2	TRBD1
TGTGCCAGCAGCGGTTGGGGTAGGGCCGCATTCACAGATACGCAGTATTTT	CASSGWGRAAFTDTQYF	TRBV27	.	TRBJ2-3	.
TGCGCCAGCAGCTTCTCACAGGGTACCACAGATACGCAGTATTTT	CASSFSQGTTDTQYF	TRBV5-1	.	TRBJ2-3	.
TGTGCCAGCAGCCAAGGATCAGGGGTCGGGGGCTACACCTTC	CASSQGSGVGGYTF	TRBV3-1/TRBV3-2	.	TRBJ1-2	.
TGTGCCAGTAGTATAGGCTTTGGAAGGGGTACGTATAGCAATCAGCCCCAGCATTTT	CASSIGFGRGTYSNQPQHF	TRBV19	.	TRBJ1-5	.
TGTGCCAGCAGCGGGGACAGCGAAAAACTGTTTTTT	CASSGDSEKLFF	TRBV5-8	.	TRBJ1-4	TRBD1
TGTGCCAGTAGTCGCGAACGGATGAACACTGAAGCTTTCTTT	CASSRERMNTEAFF	TRBV19	.	TRBJ1-1	.
TGCGCCAGCAGCTTGGCCAGGGCTGGCGGCGAGCAGTACTTC	CASSLARAGGEQYF	TRBV5-1	.	TRBJ2-7	.
TGTGCCAGTAGTGAACCCAACTCCTACGAGCAGTACTTC	CASSEPNSYEQYF	TRBV19	once	TRBJ2-7	.
TGTGCCAGCAGTGCCTCCGGGGTCGATACGCAGTATTTT	CASSASGVDTQYF	TRBV25-1	.	TRBJ2-3	.
TGTGCCAGCAGCGCGTTAGGAGGGCGGGGGAACACCGGGGAGCTGTTTTTT	CASSALGGRGNTGELFF	TRBV3-1/TRBV3-2	few	TRBJ2-2	.
TGTGCCACCAGTGATCAATTCGCTCGGGCTTTCTTT	CATSDQFARAFF	TRBV24-1	few	TRBJ1-1	.
TGTGCCACAGGGGGCTTCCAAGAGACCCAGTACTTC	CATGGFQETQYF	TRBV19	.	TRBJ2-5	TRBD1
TGTGCCAGCAGGTTACTCGACAGGGACAGCCTTGAGCAGTTCTTC	CASRLLDRDSLEQFF	TRBV7-9	.	TRBJ2-1	TRBD1
TGTGCCAGCAGCTTAGAGCTAGCGGGATGGGAGACCCAGTACTTC	CASSLELAGWETQYF	TRBV7-2	.	TRBJ2-5	TRBD2
TGTGCCAGCAGTCCCGTAGGGAGCAAAGGCTACACCTTC	CASSPVGSKGYTF	TRBV3-1/TRBV3-2	.	TRBJ1-2	.
TGTGCCAGCAGCCCCACGGGACAGGGGTACAATGAGCAGTTCTTC	CASSPTGQGYNEQFF	TRBV7-9	.	TRBJ2-1	TRBD1
TGTGCCAGCAGCTTAGCGGGAGGGGTGGTAAAGGAGACCCAGTACTTC	CASSLAGGVVKETQYF	TRBV7-3	.	TRBJ2-5	TRBD2
TGCGCCACCAGACTAGGTAGCCACGAGCAGTACTTC	CATRLGSHEQYF	TRBV10-2	.	TRBJ2-7	.
TGTGCCTGGAGTGTACGCGGGGGTCAGCCCCAGCATTTT	CAWSVRGGQPQHF	TRBV30	.	TRBJ1-5	.
TGTGCCAGCAGTGGAAGACAGGGGGATAACTATGGCTACACCTTC	CASSGRQGDNYGYTF	TRBV2	.	TRBJ1-2	TRBD1
TGTGCCAGCAGCCAAGGGTTAACAGGGCACGGCTACACCTTC	CASSQGLTGHGYTF	TRBV3-1/TRBV3-2	few	TRBJ1-2	.